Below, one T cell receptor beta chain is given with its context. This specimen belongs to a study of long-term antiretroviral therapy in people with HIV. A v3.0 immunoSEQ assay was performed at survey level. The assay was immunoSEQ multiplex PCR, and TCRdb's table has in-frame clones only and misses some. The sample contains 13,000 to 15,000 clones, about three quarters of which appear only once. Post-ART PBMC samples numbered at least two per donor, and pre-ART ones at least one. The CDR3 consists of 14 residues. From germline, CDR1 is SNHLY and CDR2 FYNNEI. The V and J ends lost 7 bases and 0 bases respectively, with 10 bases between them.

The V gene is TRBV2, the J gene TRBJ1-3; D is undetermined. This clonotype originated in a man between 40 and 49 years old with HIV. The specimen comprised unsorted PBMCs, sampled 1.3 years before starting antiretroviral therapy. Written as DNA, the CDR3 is TGTGCCAGCAAGACCGGGAGCTCTGGAAACACCATATATTTT. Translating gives CASKTGSSGNTIYF.